This TCR beta chain was sequenced during a study of memory CD4+ T cells and cytomegalovirus serostatus. Single viable CD3+CD4+CD8-CD45RO+ cells were sorted as the memory CD4+ T cells. Donors' CMV status reflects serum IgG against pp150, pp28, p38, p52. Per the study methods: After removing out-of-frame reads, 2,204,828 distinct TCRbeta sequences remained. The data were produced by immunoSEQ multiplex PCR, yet TCRdb's version contains in-frame clones alone and is incomplete. Clonal size and the V and J genes are those of that table, whereas D and trimming came from the DNA. Counted here are about 82,000 clones, over 80% occurring once; the ten biggest clones make up about 0.72%. In germline, CDR1 is SGDLS, CDR2 YYNGEE. Losses at the gene ends were 0 bases for V and 0 bases for J; bases not matched to a gene: 8. This CDR3 comprises 18 residues.

Sequencing was carried out using memory CD4+ T cells from blood. The rearrangement uses TRBV9 and TRBJ2-1, with 8 nucleotides matching TRBD2. The TCR was taken from an adult in good health and CMV-seronegative. The CDR3: CASSVGVGGASSYNEQFF. As DNA, the CDR3 is TGTGCCAGCAGCGTAGGTGTCGGGGGGGCTAGCTCCTACAATGAGCAGTTCTTC.